The 10 T cell receptor beta chains presented below share a single source sample, sequenced in a study of cytomegalovirus exposure and HLA in healthy donors. Researchers ran the PCR with 60 Vbeta and 13 Jbeta primers. Data came from immunoSEQ multiplex PCR; TCRdb stores just in-frame clones and leaves some out. The sample yields about 69,000 clones, just under 70% seen once. The material sequenced was PBMCs. The receptors come from a woman younger than 45 in good health and CMV-seronegative.

This chain uses TRBV6-5 with TRBJ1-2; D perhaps matches TRBD1 (5 bases). V lost 0 bases and J lost 4, with 15 bases in between. The germline gives CDR1 MNHEY, CDR2 SVGAGI. This CDR3 is 16 amino acids long. The chain's CDR3 is CASSYSGAGVIYGYTF. CDR3 DNA sequence: TGTGCCAGCAGTTACTCTGGGGCAGGCGTCATCTATGGCTACACCTTC.

The J gene is TRBJ1-2, the V gene TRBV15; TRBD1 matches at 11 bases. The CDR3 sequence is 16 residues long. Germline CDR1 LNHNV, CDR2 YYDKDF (reference sequence). V gave up 0 bases and J gave up 7 bases; unmatched junction bases: 7. CDR3 protein: CATSREKDRGRVGYTF. CDR3 coding DNA: TGTGCCACCAGCAGAGAGAAGGACAGGGGGCGGGTTGGCTACACCTTC.

The chain uses TRBV6-6 and TRBJ2-5; 11 nucleotides line up with TRBD2. The junction had 3 bases not matched to a gene; V was cut back by 4 bases and J by 2 bases. Germline V gene data show CDR1 as MNHNY and CDR2 as SVGAGI (reference sequence). CDR3 length: 15 residues. CDR3: CASSSGLAGQETQYF. CDR3 DNA sequence: TGTGCCAGCAGTTCCGGACTAGCGGGTCAAGAGACCCAGTACTTC.

This rearrangement joins TRBV6-5 to TRBJ1-1; D may be TRBD1 (5 bases). Trimming left V 6 bases short and J 2 bases short, with 10 bases between. CDR3 length: 13 residues. The germline V gene has CDR1 MNHEY and CDR2 SVGAGI. In DNA form, the CDR3 reads TGTGCCAGCAGCCTCGGGACTAACACTGAAGCTTTCTTT. It yields the protein CASSLGTNTEAFF.

This clone was seen only a few times. The chain recombines TRBV5-8 with TRBJ1-1; 8 bases fit TRBD1. V lost 3 bases, J lost 0 bases, and 1 base stayed unmatched. Germline CDR1 is SGHTS and CDR2 is YDEGEE. The CDR3 consists of 14 residues. CDR3 residues: CASSYRGMNTEAFF. The CDR3 nucleotides are TGTGCCAGCAGCTACAGGGGGATGAACACTGAAGCTTTCTTT.

This clone has more than one count but fewer than ten. This rearrangement joins TRBV2 to TRBJ2-5; TRBD2 might be the D (6 bases). Trimming took off 7 bases at V and 5 bases at J, with 14 bases between the two ends. The CDR3 totals 13 residues. Germline CDR1 and CDR2: SNHLY and FYNNEI. CDR3 in amino acids: CASTIGSQETQYF. The CDR3 DNA reads TGTGCCAGCACGATCGGGAGTCAGGAGACCCAGTACTTC.

V and J are TRBV2 and TRBJ2-1; 7 nucleotides align to TRBD2. The germline gives CDR1 SNHLY, CDR2 FYNNEI. This CDR3 comprises 15 residues. J was trimmed by 2 bases and V by 8 bases; bases with no gene match: 9. CDR3 nucleotide sequence: TGTGCCAGCGTGGGGGGGAGGGGCACCTACAATGAGCAGTTCTTC. Amino acids: CASVGGRGTYNEQFF. Complete variable domain (other parts from reference TRBV2 and TRBJ2-1): EPEVTQTPSHQVTQMGQEVILRCVPISNHLYFYWYRQILGQKVEFLVSFYNNEISEKSEIFDDQFSVERPDGSNFTLKIRSTKLEDSAMYFCASVGGRGTYNEQFFGPGTRLTVL.

The J gene is TRBJ2-7, the V gene TRBV5-6; no clear D gene. From germline, CDR1 is SGHDT and CDR2 YYEEEE. CDR3 length equals 15 residues. Trimming stripped 4 bases from V and 0 bases from J, with 14 bases between. The CDR3 protein is CASSALGDNSYEQYF. In nucleotides, the CDR3 is TGTGCCAGCAGCGCTCTAGGCGATAACTCCTACGAGCAGTACTTC.

This chain joins TRBV19 and TRBJ1-1, with 11 nucleotides matching TRBD1. Trimming cost V 4 bases and J 3 bases; bases outside gene matches: 4. Germline lookup yields CDR1 LNHDA and CDR2 SQIVND (reference sequence). CDR3 size: 15 residues. The CDR3 nucleotides are TGTGCCAGTAGTAACCCGGGACAGGGGGACACTGAAGCTTTCTTT. Translating gives CASSNPGQGDTEAFF.

The rearrangement links TRBV5-1 to TRBJ2-7; the match to TRBD1 covers 12 bases. Germline V lookup: CDR1 SGHRS, CDR2 YFSETQ. The V segment lost 4 bases and the J segment 6 bases; nucleotides outside the gene matches: 8. The CDR3 is 15 residues long. The DNA for the CDR3 is TGCGCCAGCAGCCGGGTGGGACAGGGGGCGCCCGAGCAGTACTTC. The encoded protein is CASSRVGQGAPEQYF.